This entry lists 25 T cell receptor beta chains sequenced from one sample in a study of T-cell reconstitution after alpha-beta-depleted transplantation in children. Preparation of the TCRbeta library was carried out with unique molecular identifiers. TCRdb analysed the PCR reads with MiXCR anew, one entry per CDR3 protein. The sample includes a few hundred thousand distinct CDR3 sequences, 23% seen only once; the top ten take roughly 9.7%. The specimen was PBMCs, mostly from graft donor cells, collected 180 days after TCRalphabeta/CD19-depleted stem cell transplant. The receptors were sampled from a male patient younger than 18 who had a stem cell transplant for acute lymphoblastic leukemia, so the T cells may come from the graft donor.

This clonotype was found a few times. The chain recombines TRBV7-2 with TRBJ2-3, with D perhaps TRBD1 (6 bases). Germline V CDR1 and CDR2: SGHTA, FQGNSA. The length of the CDR3 is 14 residues. The V end was cut by 0 bases, the J end by 6 bases, with 10 bases between. CDR3 region: CASSLAAGGDTQYF. In DNA form, the CDR3 reads TGTGCCAGCAGCTTAGCGGCTGGGGGCGATACGCAGTATTTT.

There are a few counts of this clonotype. V is TRBV4-1 and J is TRBJ2-2; tentative D call: TRBD2 (5 bases). CDR3 length: 15 residues. Germline-derived CDR1 and CDR2 are MGHRA and YSYEKL. V was clipped by 1 base and J by 5 bases, with 11 bases between them. CDR3 region: CASSQVIARTGELFF. CDR3 in DNA: TGCGCCAGCAGCCAAGTGATAGCGCGAACCGGGGAGCTGTTTTTT.

This clonotype was counted a few times. The rearrangement joins TRBV6-1 to TRBJ1-5, with 7 nucleotides matching TRBD1. Trimming cost V 6 bases and J 1 base; bases outside gene matches: 3. The CDR3 loop spans 14 amino acids. The germline gives CDR1 MNHNS, CDR2 SASEGT. The CDR3 loop is CASRTGLSNQPQHF. The CDR3 DNA sequence: TGTGCCAGCAGGACAGGGCTCAGCAATCAGCCCCAGCATTTT.

The genes are TRBV24-1 and TRBJ2-3, with 7 bases fitting TRBD1. Germline V gene sequence: CDR1 KGHDR, CDR2 SFDVKD. The V gene end was trimmed by 9 bases and the J gene end by 6 bases; junction bases not matched to a gene: 5. The CDR3 loop spans 12 amino acids. For the CDR3, the DNA is TGTGCCACCTCGACAGGGCGGGATACGCAGTATTTT. Translation gives CATSTGRDTQYF.

This rearrangement joins TRBV29-1 to TRBJ2-5; 7 bases are shared with TRBD2. This CDR3 has 15 residues. Per the germline V gene, CDR1 is SQVTM and CDR2 is ANQGSEA. With V trimmed by 1 base and J by 0 bases, 5 bases remained unmatched. In DNA form, the CDR3 reads TGCAGCGTTGAAGGGACTAGACGAAACCAAGAGACCCAGTACTTC. Translating it yields CSVEGTRRNQETQYF.

There are many counts of this clonotype. The chain couples TRBV24-1 to TRBJ2-1; possibly TRBD2 for D (5 bases). Trimming took 4 bases from V and 5 from J, leaving 11 bases between them. This CDR3 has 14 residues. CDR1 and CDR2 from the germline V gene are KGHDR and SFDVKD. The CDR3: CATSDPGSNNEQFF. CDR3 bases: TGTGCCACCAGTGACCCGGGGTCCAACAATGAGCAGTTCTTC.

This sequence joins TRBV10-1 and TRBJ2-1; TRBD1 or TRBD2 may be the D gene (5 bases each). V lost 6 bases to trimming and J lost 8 bases, with 17 bases between them. CDR1 is WNHNN, CDR2 SYGVQD, per germline (reference sequence). The CDR3 has 14 amino acids. CDR3 sequence reads: CASSRDPKGYEQFF. The CDR3 DNA reads TGCGCCAGCAGCCGGGATCCTAAGGGGTATGAGCAGTTCTTC.

This clonotype has just a few counts. V and J are TRBV9 and TRBJ1-5; D gene uncertain. Trimming cost V 0 bases and J 7 bases, with 14 bases left between them. CDR1 is SGDLS, CDR2 YYNGEE, per germline. The CDR3 contains 15 residues. CDR3 sequence reads: CASSVAGREGQPQHF. CDR3 in DNA: TGTGCCAGCAGCGTAGCTGGGAGGGAGGGCCAGCCCCAGCATTTT.

This clonotype was detected a few times. The chain couples TRBV4-1 to TRBJ2-1; D unclear. This CDR3 has 16 amino acids. The germline V and J ends were trimmed by 0 bases and 10 bases, with 19 bases remaining between them. Germline assignment: CDR1 MGHRA and CDR2 YSYEKL. In DNA, the CDR3 is TGCGCCAGCAGCCAAGATGTAGGGAACCTTATGGGGGAGCAGTTCTTC. It encodes CASSQDVGNLMGEQFF.

The chain has TRBV4-1 and TRBJ2-2, with D perhaps matching TRBD2 (6 bases). Trimming took off 5 bases at V and 0 bases at J, with 16 bases between the two ends. This CDR3 region has 17 residues. Germline CDR1 and CDR2: MGHRA and YSYEKL. The CDR3 region is CASSFLSGNANTGELFF. The CDR3 nucleotides read TGCGCCAGCAGCTTCCTTAGCGGTAACGCGAACACCGGGGAGCTGTTTTTT.

The J gene is TRBJ2-7, the V gene TRBV5-5, with a tentative D call TRBD1 (5 bases). This CDR3 contains 14 residues. The V end lost 3 bases, the J end lost 7 bases, and 17 bases lay between the germline ends. Per the germline V gene, CDR1 is SGHKS and CDR2 is YYEKEE (reference sequence). This CDR3 reads CASSWPGPHPEQYF. In DNA form, the CDR3 reads TGTGCCAGCAGCTGGCCAGGGCCGCATCCTGAGCAGTACTTC.

The chain joins TRBV11-3 to TRBJ2-4, with a weak D call TRBD1 (6 bases). CDR3 size: 15 residues. V was cut by 0 bases and J by 6 bases, with 12 bases left in between. Per germline, CDR1 SGHNT and CDR2 YENEEA. The CDR3 DNA sequence: TGTGCCAGCAGCTTAGAGGCAGGGGCTTCAAACATTCAGTACTTC. Protein: CASSLEAGASNIQYF. Complete variable domain (other parts from reference TRBV11-3 and TRBJ2-4): EAGVVQSPRYKIIEKKQPVAFWCNPISGHNTLYWYLQNLGQGPELLIRYENEEAVDDSQLPKDRFSAERLKGVDSTLKIQPAELGDSAVYLCASSLEAGASNIQYFGAGTRLSVL.

The rearrangement links TRBV9 to TRBJ2-5; no clear D. The germline V and J ends were trimmed by 0 bases and 5 bases, with 11 bases remaining between them. The germline V gene encodes CDR1 SGDLS and CDR2 YYNGEE. This CDR3 has 14 residues. The chain's CDR3 is CASSVGLTPETQYF. The CDR3 DNA is TGTGCCAGCAGCGTAGGCCTGACCCCTGAGACCCAGTACTTC.

Here the CDR3 reads CASSILRGREETQYF. The CDR3 region has the DNA TGTGCCAGTAGTATTCTCAGGGGGCGCGAAGAGACCCAGTACTTC. The rearrangement uses TRBV19 and TRBJ2-5; 8 positions match TRBD1. Germline V gene data show CDR1 as LNHDA and CDR2 as SQIVND (reference sequence). The CDR3 spans 15 residues. V lost 3 bases and J lost 3; bases outside the gene matches: 6.

The V and J genes are TRBV5-1 and TRBJ2-1, with D possibly matching TRBD1 (5 bases). This CDR3 has 14 residues. The V end lost 3 bases, the J end lost 4 bases, and 11 bases lay between the germline ends. Germline lookup yields CDR1 SGHRS and CDR2 YFSETQ. The DNA of the CDR3 is TGCGCCAGCAGCTATTACCAGGGTTACAATGAGCAGTTCTTC. Translating it yields CASSYYQGYNEQFF.

This clonotype appeared a few times. This chain uses TRBV5-1 with TRBJ2-5, with TRBD2 matching over 9 bases. Germline CDR1 and CDR2: SGHRS and YFSETQ. The CDR3 spans 16 residues. The V segment lost 1 base and the J segment 5 bases; nucleotides outside the gene matches: 9. DNA of the CDR3: TGCGCCAGCAGCTTGCTAGGTAGCGGGAGCTCCGAGACCCAGTACTTC. It translates to CASSLLGSGSSETQYF.

The rearrangement joins TRBV7-9 to TRBJ2-1, with a possible D match to TRBD2 (5 bases). The CDR3 sequence is 15 residues long. The germline V gene has CDR1 SEHNR and CDR2 FQNEAQ (reference sequence). V lost 10 bases and J lost 1, with 17 bases in between. Written as DNA, the CDR3 is TGTGCCATCCCTCGGGATGGGAGTTCCTACAATGAGCAGTTCTTC. Its protein product is CAIPRDGSSYNEQFF.

This clonotype has more than one count but fewer than ten. The chain recombines TRBV20-1 with TRBJ2-5; 14 nucleotides align to TRBD2. CDR3 length: 20 amino acids. Germline trimming cut 0 bases from V and 7 bases from J; bases unmatched to any gene: 19. The germline V gene encodes CDR1 DFQATT and CDR2 SNEGSKA (reference sequence). CDR3 bases: TGCAGTGCTAGAGACTCCCGGGGACTAGCGGGAGAGGTTAGGTATGGGACCCAGTACTTC. Protein sequence: CSARDSRGLAGEVRYGTQYF.

Here the CDR3 DNA reads TGTGCCAGCAGTTACTCGATGGGCTACGCGTCGATTGCCTACGAGCAGTACTTC. Protein: CASSYSMGYASIAYEQYF. V and J are TRBV6-5 and TRBJ2-7; D ambiguous. V lost 0 bases, J lost 2 bases, and 20 bases lay in between. Germline CDR1 reads MNHEY; CDR2 reads SVGAGI. This CDR3 has 18 amino acids.

This clonotype has more than one count but fewer than ten. The chain couples TRBV3-1 to TRBJ2-7; maybe TRBD2 (6 bases). The ends were cut back, 4 bases at V and 4 bases at J, with 17 bases in the middle. CDR3 length: 15 residues. Germline assignment: CDR1 LGHDT and CDR2 YNNKEL (reference sequence). CDR3 DNA: TGTGCCAGCAGCCCAGTAGGGACTGCAAAATACGAGCAGTACTTC. Its protein is CASSPVGTAKYEQYF.

This chain links TRBV19 with TRBJ2-7, with D perhaps assigned TRBD1 or TRBD2 (5 bases each). The CDR3 runs to 14 residues. Per the germline V gene, CDR1 is LNHDA and CDR2 is SQIVND (reference sequence). Trimming took 4 bases from V and 1 from J, leaving 11 bases between them. CDR3 DNA sequence: TGTGCCAGTAGTACGAGGGGAACTTCCTACGAGCAGTACTTC. This codes for CASSTRGTSYEQYF.

The genes are TRBV7-2 and TRBJ2-3, with 10 nucleotides matching TRBD1. This CDR3 contains 16 residues. Per germline, CDR1 SGHTA and CDR2 FQGNSA. Germline trimming cut 2 bases from V and 5 bases from J; bases unmatched to any gene: 7. This chain's CDR3 is CASSLFMGQGQDTQYF. CDR3 in DNA: TGTGCCAGCAGCTTATTTATGGGACAGGGGCAAGATACGCAGTATTTT. The full variable domain, rest sourced from reference TRBV7-2 and TRBJ2-3, is GAGVSQSPSNKVTEKGKDVELRCDPISGHTALYWYRQSLGQGLEFLIYFQGNSAPDKSGLPSDRFSAERTGGSVSTLTIQRTQQEDSAVYLCASSLFMGQGQDTQYFGPGTRLTVL.

The chain carries TRBV4-2 and TRBJ2-7; 8 bases are a match to TRBD1. The trim removed 4 bases at V and 3 bases at J, leaving 11 bases unmatched. Germline V lookup: CDR1 LGHNA, CDR2 YNFKEQ. There are 16 residues in the CDR3. The CDR3: CASSRDPDRVVYEQYF. For the CDR3, the DNA is TGTGCCAGCAGCCGAGACCCGGACAGGGTGGTCTACGAGCAGTACTTC.

This clonotype was recorded a few times. The chain joins TRBV7-3 to TRBJ2-2, with D perhaps TRBD2 (5 bases). Trimming stripped 8 bases from V and 0 bases from J, with 7 bases between. This CDR3 is built from 13 residues. Germline CDR1 and CDR2: SGHTA and FQGTGA. DNA for the CDR3: TGTGCCAGCCAACTAGCGAACACCGGGGAGCTGTTTTTT. Amino acids: CASQLANTGELFF.

The chain is built from TRBV19 and TRBJ2-1; 11 bases align to TRBD2. J was trimmed by 2 bases and V by 5 bases; bases with no gene match: 8. The CDR3 totals 17 residues. The germline CDR1 and CDR2 sequences are LNHDA and SQIVND (reference sequence). CDR3 DNA sequence: TGTGCCAGTAGTGCTCGGCCTAGCGGGAGGCCCTACAATGAGCAGTTCTTC. This translates into CASSARPSGRPYNEQFF.